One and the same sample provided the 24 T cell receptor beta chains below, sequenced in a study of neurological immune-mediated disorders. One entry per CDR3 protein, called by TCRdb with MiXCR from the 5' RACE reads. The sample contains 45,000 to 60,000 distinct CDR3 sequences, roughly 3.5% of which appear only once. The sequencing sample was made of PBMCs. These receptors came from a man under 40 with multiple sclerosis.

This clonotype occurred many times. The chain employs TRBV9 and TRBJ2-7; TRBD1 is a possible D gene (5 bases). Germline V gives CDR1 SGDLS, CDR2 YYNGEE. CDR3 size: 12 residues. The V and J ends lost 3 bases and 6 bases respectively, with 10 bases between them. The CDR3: CASSGDSSEQYF. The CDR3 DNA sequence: TGTGCCAGCAGCGGCGACAGCTCCGAGCAGTACTTC.

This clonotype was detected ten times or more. DNA for the CDR3: TGCGCCAGCAGCTTGACGGGACAGGGGAGCACTGAAGCTTTCTTT. This encodes CASSLTGQGSTEAFF. The chain joins TRBV5-1 to TRBJ1-1, with 10 bases matching TRBD1. Germline-derived CDR1 and CDR2 are SGHRS and YFSETQ. The trim removed 1 base at V and 4 bases at J, leaving 4 bases unmatched. This CDR3 has 15 residues.

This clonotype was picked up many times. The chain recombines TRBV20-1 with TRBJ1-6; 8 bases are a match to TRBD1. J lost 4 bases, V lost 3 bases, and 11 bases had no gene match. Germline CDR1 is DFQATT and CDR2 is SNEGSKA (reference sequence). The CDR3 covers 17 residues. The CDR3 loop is CSASRPGQALYNSPLHF. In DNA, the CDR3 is TGCAGTGCTAGTAGGCCGGGACAGGCCCTTTATAATTCACCCCTCCACTTT.

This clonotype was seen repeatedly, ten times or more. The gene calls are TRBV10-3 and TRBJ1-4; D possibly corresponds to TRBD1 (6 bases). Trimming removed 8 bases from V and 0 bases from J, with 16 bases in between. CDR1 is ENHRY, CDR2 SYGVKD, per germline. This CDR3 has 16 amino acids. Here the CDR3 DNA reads TGTGCCATCGGGGACAAACTACAATCAACTAATGAAAAACTGTTTTTT. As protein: CAIGDKLQSTNEKLFF.

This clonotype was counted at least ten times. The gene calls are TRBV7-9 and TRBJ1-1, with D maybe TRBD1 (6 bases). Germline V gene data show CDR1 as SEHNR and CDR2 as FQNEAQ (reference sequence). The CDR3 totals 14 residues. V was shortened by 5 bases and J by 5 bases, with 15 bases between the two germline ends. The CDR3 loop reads CASSLEGGITEAFF. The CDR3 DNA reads TGTGCCAGCAGCCTAGAGGGGGGCATTACTGAAGCTTTCTTT.

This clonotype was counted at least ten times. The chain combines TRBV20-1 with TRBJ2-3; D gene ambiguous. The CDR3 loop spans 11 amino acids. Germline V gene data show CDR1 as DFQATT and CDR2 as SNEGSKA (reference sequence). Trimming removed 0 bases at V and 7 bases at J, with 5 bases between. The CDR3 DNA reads TGCAGTGCTAGAGATCTAAATACGCAGTATTTT. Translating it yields CSARDLNTQYF.

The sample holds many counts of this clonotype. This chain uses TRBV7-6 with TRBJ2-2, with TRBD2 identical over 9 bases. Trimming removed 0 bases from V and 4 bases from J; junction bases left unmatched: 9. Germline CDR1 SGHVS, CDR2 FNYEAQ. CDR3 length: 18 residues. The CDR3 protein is CASSLATRAGGGTGELFF. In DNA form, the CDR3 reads TGTGCCAGCAGCTTAGCGACCCGAGCGGGAGGCGGCACCGGGGAGCTGTTTTTT.

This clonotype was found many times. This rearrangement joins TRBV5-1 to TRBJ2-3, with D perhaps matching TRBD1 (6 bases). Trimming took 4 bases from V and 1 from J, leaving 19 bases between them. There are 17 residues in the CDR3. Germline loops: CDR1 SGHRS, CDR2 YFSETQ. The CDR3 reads CASSQLQGTLRTDTQYF. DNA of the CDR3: TGCGCCAGCAGCCAACTCCAGGGGACCCTACGCACAGATACGCAGTATTTT. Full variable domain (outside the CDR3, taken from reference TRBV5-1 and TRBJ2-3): KAGVTQTPRYLIKTRGQQVTLSCSPISGHRSVSWYQQTPGQGLQFLFEYFSETQRNKGNFPGRFSGRQFSNSRSEMNVSTLELGDSALYLCASSQLQGTLRTDTQYFGPGTRLTVL.

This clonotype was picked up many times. The CDR3, as DNA: TGCGCCAGCAGCTCCGGGACAGGGATCGAAAAACTGTTTTTT. Its protein product is CASSSGTGIEKLFF. The rearrangement joins TRBV5-1 to TRBJ1-4, with 9 bases matching TRBD1. The CDR3 covers 14 residues. The V segment lost 3 bases and the J segment 8 bases; nucleotides outside the gene matches: 5. Germline lookup yields CDR1 SGHRS and CDR2 YFSETQ.

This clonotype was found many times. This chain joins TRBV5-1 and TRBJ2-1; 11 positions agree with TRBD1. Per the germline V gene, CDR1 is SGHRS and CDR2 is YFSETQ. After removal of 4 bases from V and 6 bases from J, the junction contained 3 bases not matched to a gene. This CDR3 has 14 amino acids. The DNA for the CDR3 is TGCGCCAGCAGCCTCGGACAGGGGGCCAATGAGCAGTTCTTC. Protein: CASSLGQGANEQFF.

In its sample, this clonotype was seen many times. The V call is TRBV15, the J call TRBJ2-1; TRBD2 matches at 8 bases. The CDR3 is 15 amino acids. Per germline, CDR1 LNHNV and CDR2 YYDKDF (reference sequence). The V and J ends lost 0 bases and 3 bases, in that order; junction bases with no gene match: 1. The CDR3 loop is CATSRDRGGYNEQFF. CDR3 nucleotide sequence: TGTGCCACCAGCAGAGATCGGGGGGGCTACAATGAGCAGTTCTTC.

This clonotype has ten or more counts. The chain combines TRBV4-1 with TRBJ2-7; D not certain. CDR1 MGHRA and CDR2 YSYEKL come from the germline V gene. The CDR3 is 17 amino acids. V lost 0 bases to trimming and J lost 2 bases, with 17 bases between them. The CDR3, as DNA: TGCGCCAGCAGCCAAGAGTCAACTTTCCTACGGCCCTACGAGCAGTACTTC. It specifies CASSQESTFLRPYEQYF.

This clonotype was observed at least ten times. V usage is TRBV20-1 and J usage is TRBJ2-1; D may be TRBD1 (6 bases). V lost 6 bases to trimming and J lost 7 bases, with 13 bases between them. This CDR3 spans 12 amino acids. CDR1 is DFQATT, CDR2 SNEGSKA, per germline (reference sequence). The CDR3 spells CSAGRGANEQFF. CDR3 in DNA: TGCAGTGCGGGCAGGGGAGCGAATGAGCAGTTCTTC.

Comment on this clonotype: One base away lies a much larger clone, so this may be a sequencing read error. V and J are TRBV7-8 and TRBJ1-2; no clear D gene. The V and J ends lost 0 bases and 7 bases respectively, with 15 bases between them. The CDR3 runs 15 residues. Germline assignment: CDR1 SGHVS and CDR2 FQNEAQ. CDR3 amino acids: CASSLAVGKYPGYTF. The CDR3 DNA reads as TGTGCCAGCAGCTTAGCCGTGGGAAAGTACCCTGGCTACACCTTC.

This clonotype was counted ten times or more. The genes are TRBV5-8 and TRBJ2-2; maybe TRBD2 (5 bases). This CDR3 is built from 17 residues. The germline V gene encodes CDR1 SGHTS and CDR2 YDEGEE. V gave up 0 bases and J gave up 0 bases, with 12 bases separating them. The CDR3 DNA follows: TGTGCCAGCAGCTTGGAAGCAGGACTGTCGAACACCGGGGAGCTGTTTTTT. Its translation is CASSLEAGLSNTGELFF.

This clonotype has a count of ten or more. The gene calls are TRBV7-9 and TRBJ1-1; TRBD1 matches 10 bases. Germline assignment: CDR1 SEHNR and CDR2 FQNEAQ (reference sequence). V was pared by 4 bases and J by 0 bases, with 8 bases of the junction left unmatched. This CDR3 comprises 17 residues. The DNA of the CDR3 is TGTGCCAGCAGCTCCGGGACAGGGGCCGATGTGAACACTGAAGCTTTCTTT. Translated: CASSSGTGADVNTEAFF.

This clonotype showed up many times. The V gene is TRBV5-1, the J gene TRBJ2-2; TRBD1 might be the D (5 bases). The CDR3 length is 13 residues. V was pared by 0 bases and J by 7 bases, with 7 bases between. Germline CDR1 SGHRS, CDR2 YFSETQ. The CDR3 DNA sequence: TGCGCCAGCAGCTTGGGACAGCTCGGGGAGCTGTTTTTT. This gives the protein CASSLGQLGELFF.

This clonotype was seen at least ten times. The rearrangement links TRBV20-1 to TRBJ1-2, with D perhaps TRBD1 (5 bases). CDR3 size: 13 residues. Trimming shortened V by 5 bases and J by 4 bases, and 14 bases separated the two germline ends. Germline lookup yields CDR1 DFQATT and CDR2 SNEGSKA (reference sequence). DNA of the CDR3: TGCAGTGCTGTCCGGGGGGTAGGCTATGGCTACACCTTC. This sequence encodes CSAVRGVGYGYTF.

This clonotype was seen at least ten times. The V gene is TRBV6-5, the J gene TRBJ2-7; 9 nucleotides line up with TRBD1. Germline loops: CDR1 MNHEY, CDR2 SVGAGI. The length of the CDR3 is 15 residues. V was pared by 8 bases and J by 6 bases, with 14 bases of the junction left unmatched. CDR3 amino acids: CASSEGTGTGREQYF. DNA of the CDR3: TGTGCCAGCTCCGAAGGGACAGGGACGGGCCGCGAGCAGTACTTC.

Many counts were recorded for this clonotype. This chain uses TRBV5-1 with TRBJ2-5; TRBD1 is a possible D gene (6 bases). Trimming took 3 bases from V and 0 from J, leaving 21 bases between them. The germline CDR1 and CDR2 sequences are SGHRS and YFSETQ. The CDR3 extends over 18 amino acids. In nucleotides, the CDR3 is TGCGCCAGCAGCTCCCCGGGGTGGACAGACCAATACCAAGAGACCCAGTACTTC. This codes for CASSSPGWTDQYQETQYF.

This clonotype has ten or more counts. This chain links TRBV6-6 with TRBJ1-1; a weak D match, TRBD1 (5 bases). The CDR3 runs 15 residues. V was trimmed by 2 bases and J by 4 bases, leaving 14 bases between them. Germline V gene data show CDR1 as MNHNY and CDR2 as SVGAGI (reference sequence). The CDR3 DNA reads TGTGCCAGCAGTTACGGGATTGGGACGTCCACTGAAGCTTTCTTT. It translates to CASSYGIGTSTEAFF.

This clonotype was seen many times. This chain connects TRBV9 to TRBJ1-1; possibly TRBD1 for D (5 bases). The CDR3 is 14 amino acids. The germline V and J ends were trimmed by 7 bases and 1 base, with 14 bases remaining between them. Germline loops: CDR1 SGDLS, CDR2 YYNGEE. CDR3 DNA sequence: TGTGCCAGCGGACCGGGGGGTTCGAACACTGAAGCTTTCTTT. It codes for CASGPGGSNTEAFF.

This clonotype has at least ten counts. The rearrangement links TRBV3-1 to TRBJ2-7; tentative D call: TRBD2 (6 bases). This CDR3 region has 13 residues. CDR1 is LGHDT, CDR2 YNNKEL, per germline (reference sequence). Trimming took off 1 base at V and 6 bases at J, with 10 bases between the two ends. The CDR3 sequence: CASSQVGGTEQYF. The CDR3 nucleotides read TGTGCCAGCAGCCAAGTTGGAGGGACCGAGCAGTACTTC.

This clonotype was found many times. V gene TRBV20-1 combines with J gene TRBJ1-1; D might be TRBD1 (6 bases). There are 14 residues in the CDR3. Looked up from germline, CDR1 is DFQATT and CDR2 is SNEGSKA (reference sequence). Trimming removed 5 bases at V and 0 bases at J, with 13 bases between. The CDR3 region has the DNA TGCAGTGCTCCGGACAGCTACATGAACACTGAAGCTTTCTTT. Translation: CSAPDSYMNTEAFF.